The 8 T cell receptor beta chains below all came from one sample that was sequenced in a study. Tregs were sorted as CD4+CD25+CD127-/low cells. From the 5' RACE reads, TCRdb called clonotypes with MiXCR, one entry per CDR3 protein. This table holds about 9,000 distinct CDR3 sequences, approximately 46% found once. The specimen sequenced was Tregs sorted from a lymph node. These receptor sequences come from a female donor with breast cancer.

This clonotype was counted a single time. The CDR3 sequence is CASSLLGGPSYEQYF. CDR3 nucleotide sequence: TGCGCCAGCAGCTTGTTGGGGGGCCCGTCCTACGAGCAGTACTTC. This chain links TRBV5-1 with TRBJ2-7; the D call may be TRBD1 or TRBD2 (6 bases each). Germline loops: CDR1 SGHRS, CDR2 YFSETQ. The V end was cut by 1 base, the J end by 1 base, with 12 bases between. The CDR3 has 15 residues.

This clonotype is classed as medium-sized (0.01 to 0.1%). The J gene is TRBJ1-2, the V gene TRBV29-1; unclear D gene. CDR1 and CDR2 from the germline V gene are SQVTM and ANQGSEA. CDR3 size: 12 residues. Trimming removed 7 bases at V and 2 bases at J, with 11 bases between. DNA for the CDR3: TGCAGCGCCACGGACGGAAACTATGGCTACACCTTC. Its translation: CSATDGNYGYTF.

The gene calls are TRBV4-1 and TRBJ2-7; no clear D gene. The CDR3 has 16 amino acids. Trimming shortened V by 1 base and J by 0 bases, and 13 bases separated the two germline ends. The V gene's germline CDR1 is MGHRA and CDR2 YSYEKL. The CDR3 DNA sequence: TGCGCCAGCAGCCAAGTTATCAGGTCCTCCTCCTACGAGCAGTACTTC. Protein product: CASSQVIRSSSYEQYF.

The rearrangement uses TRBV7-9 and TRBJ1-2; D possibly corresponds to TRBD1 (5 bases). Germline CDR1 SEHNR, CDR2 FQNEAQ (reference sequence). Trimming shortened V by 2 bases and J by 2 bases, and 9 bases separated the two germline ends. CDR3 length: 14 amino acids. CDR3 bases: TGTGCCAGCAGCTTACCAGGGAGCAACTATGGCTACACCTTC. It is translated as CASSLPGSNYGYTF.

The chain has TRBV4-1 and TRBJ2-5; TRBD2 agrees at 8 bases. The CDR3 loop spans 16 amino acids. Germline assignment: CDR1 MGHRA and CDR2 YSYEKL. V shed 2 bases, J shed 5 bases, and the junction held 10 bases outside the gene matches. The CDR3 here is CASSQTPGLVGETQYF. The CDR3 nucleotides read TGCGCCAGCAGCCAAACCCCGGGACTAGTTGGGGAGACCCAGTACTTC.

This rearrangement joins TRBV27 to TRBJ2-2; no clear D gene. V was pared by 2 bases and J by 6 bases, with 7 bases between. CDR3 size: 13 residues. From germline, CDR1 is MNHEY and CDR2 SMNVEV (reference sequence). CDR3: CASSLTGSGELFF. In DNA form, the CDR3 reads TGTGCCAGCAGTTTAACCGGGTCCGGGGAGCTGTTTTTT.

CDR3 in DNA: TGTGCCAGCAGCGTAACCGGGACTACAAATGAGCAGTTCTTC. Protein product: CASSVTGTTNEQFF. This chain uses TRBV6-5 with TRBJ2-1, with 7 nucleotides matching TRBD2. Germline V lookup: CDR1 MNHEY, CDR2 SVGAGI. The CDR3 is 14 amino acids. The V gene end was trimmed by 6 bases and the J gene end by 7 bases; junction bases not matched to a gene: 9.

This clonotype was detected only a few times. The genes are TRBV9 and TRBJ2-1; D perhaps matches TRBD1 (5 bases). V was shortened by 7 bases and J by 0 bases, with 11 bases between the two germline ends. The CDR3 consists of 14 residues. CDR1 is SGDLS, CDR2 YYNGEE, per germline. CDR3 in DNA: TGTGCCAGCCAGGGCGGTCCCTCCTACAATGAGCAGTTCTTC. This translates into CASQGGPSYNEQFF.